These 12 T cell receptor beta chains share one sample of origin, sequenced in a study of blood T cells in healthy people across ages. A second PCR of 7 to 11 cycles used a sample-barcoded 5' primer and a J-beta primer mix. TCRdb redid the calling of the 5' RACE reads with MiXCR, one entry per CDR3 protein. The table shows about 1.8 million distinct CDR3 sequences, with about 50% occurring only once. The sample comprised blood. These receptors originate from a woman in her thirties or forties in good health.

The chain employs TRBV14 and TRBJ1-1; 9 bases are shared with TRBD1. J gave up 0 bases and V 3 bases, and 5 bases lay outside the gene matches. Germline V CDR1 and CDR2: SGHDN, FVKESK. The CDR3 has 16 amino acids. CDR3 nucleotide sequence: TGTGCCAGCAGCCAGTGGACAGGGGCAATGAACACTGAAGCTTTCTTT. This gives the protein CASSQWTGAMNTEAFF. The entire variable domain, with the rest obtained from reference TRBV14 and TRBJ1-1, is as follows: EAGVTQFPSHSVIEKGQTVTLRCDPISGHDNLYWYRRVMGKEIKFLLHFVKESKQDESGMPNNRFLAERTGGTYSTLKVQPAELEDSGVYFCASSQWTGAMNTEAFFGQGTRLTVV.

The chain carries TRBV6-1 and TRBJ2-3; no reliable D call. Germline V lookup: CDR1 MNHNS, CDR2 SASEGT. The V end lost 2 bases, the J end lost 6 bases, and 15 bases lay between the germline ends. The length of the CDR3 is 15 residues. DNA for the CDR3: TGTGCCAGCAGTGAAAATCTTTACTCAACGGATACGCAGTATTTT. Residues: CASSENLYSTDTQYF.

This clonotype was seen a few times. J is TRBJ2-3 and V is TRBV7-9, with TRBD1 as a possible D gene (5 bases). Germline CDR1 and CDR2: SEHNR and FQNEAQ (reference sequence). The CDR3 is 13 amino acids. V shed 5 bases and J shed 6 bases, with 12 bases lying between them. This CDR3 is CASSQVPGDTQYF. Here the CDR3 DNA reads TGTGCCAGCAGCCAAGTTCCAGGGGATACGCAGTATTTT.

This sequence joins TRBV6-2 or TRBV6-3 and TRBJ1-4, with 7 positions matching TRBD1. In germline, CDR1 is MNHEY, CDR2 SVGEGT. V shed 7 bases, J shed 7 bases, and the junction held 9 bases outside the gene matches. This CDR3 has 14 amino acids. The DNA for the CDR3 is TGTGCCAGCACCCGACGGGACAGACCTGAAAAACTGTTTTTT. Translating it yields CASTRRDRPEKLFF.

The chain uses TRBV5-1 and TRBJ2-3; 8 bases map to TRBD2. The CDR3 sequence is 19 residues long. CDR1 is SGHRS and CDR2 is YFSETQ in the germline V gene. The ends lost 0 bases at V and 1 base at J; junction bases unmatched: 13. The CDR3 DNA follows: TGCGCCAGCAGCTTGGCTGGAGCGGGGGATGGAATAGGCACAGATACGCAGTATTTT. It yields the protein CASSLAGAGDGIGTDTQYF.

The CDR3 loop reads CASSLKIREPYEQYF. CDR3 nucleotide sequence: TGTGCCAGCAGTCTAAAAATCCGGGAGCCTTACGAGCAGTACTTC. The rearrangement joins TRBV27 to TRBJ2-7, with D possibly TRBD2 on 6 matching bases. Trimming left V 5 bases short and J 4 bases short, with 18 bases between. CDR3 length: 15 residues. CDR1 and CDR2 from the germline V gene are MNHEY and SMNVEV (reference sequence).

The CDR3 here is CATSATANYGYTF. CDR3 nucleotide sequence: TGTGCCACCAGTGCGACAGCTAACTATGGCTACACCTTC. The V and J genes are TRBV24-1 and TRBJ1-2, with a tentative D call TRBD1 (5 bases). Germline V CDR1 and CDR2: KGHDR, SFDVKD. There are 13 residues in the CDR3. Trimming cost V 5 bases and J 0 bases, with 6 bases left between them.

The chain recombines TRBV6-6 with TRBJ2-7, with a weak D call TRBD2 (5 bases). CDR3 length: 11 residues. Germline loops: CDR1 MNHNY, CDR2 SVGAGI (reference sequence). V was trimmed by 8 bases and J by 5 bases, leaving 10 bases between them. The CDR3 bases are TGTGCCAGCGGAGCGGTCCACGAGCAGTACTTC. Amino acids: CASGAVHEQYF.

This clonotype has a handful of counts. The DNA of the CDR3 is TGTGCCAGCACAGATAGACAGGGCGCACGAAATGAGCAGTTCTTC. It codes for CASTDRQGARNEQFF. V gene TRBV27 combines with J gene TRBJ2-1; 7 positions match TRBD1. V gave up 7 bases and J gave up 7 bases; unmatched junction bases: 13. The CDR3 length is 15 residues. Germline CDR1 reads MNHEY; CDR2 reads SMNVEV (reference sequence).

Comments on this clonotype: A much more abundant neighbour one base away suggests this may be a read error. This sequence joins TRBV12-3 or TRBV12-4 and TRBJ2-5, with TRBD2 matching over 7 bases. The DNA end lines up better with TRBJ2-1; the J call may be wrong. This CDR3 has 13 amino acids. The CDR3 sequence: CASSRDYKETQFF. For the CDR3, the DNA is TGTGCCAGCAGTCGGGACTATAAAGAGACCCAGTTCTTC.

The chain employs TRBV20-1 and TRBJ2-5; TRBD2 aligns across 7 bases. V gave up 0 bases and J gave up 4 bases; unmatched junction bases: 2. The CDR3 is made up of 13 amino acids. From germline, CDR1 is DFQATT and CDR2 SNEGSKA (reference sequence). The CDR3 protein is CSARDERGETQYF. The CDR3 bases are TGCAGTGCTAGAGATGAGCGGGGAGAGACCCAGTACTTC.

This chain joins TRBV3-1 and TRBJ1-2; D remains ambiguous. This CDR3 is built from 14 residues. The V end lost 1 base, the J end lost 3 bases, and 9 bases lay between the germline ends. The V gene's germline CDR1 is LGHDT and CDR2 YNNKEL (reference sequence). This CDR3 is CASSQAAWHYGYTF. The CDR3 nucleotides read TGTGCCAGCAGCCAAGCTGCCTGGCACTATGGCTACACCTTC.